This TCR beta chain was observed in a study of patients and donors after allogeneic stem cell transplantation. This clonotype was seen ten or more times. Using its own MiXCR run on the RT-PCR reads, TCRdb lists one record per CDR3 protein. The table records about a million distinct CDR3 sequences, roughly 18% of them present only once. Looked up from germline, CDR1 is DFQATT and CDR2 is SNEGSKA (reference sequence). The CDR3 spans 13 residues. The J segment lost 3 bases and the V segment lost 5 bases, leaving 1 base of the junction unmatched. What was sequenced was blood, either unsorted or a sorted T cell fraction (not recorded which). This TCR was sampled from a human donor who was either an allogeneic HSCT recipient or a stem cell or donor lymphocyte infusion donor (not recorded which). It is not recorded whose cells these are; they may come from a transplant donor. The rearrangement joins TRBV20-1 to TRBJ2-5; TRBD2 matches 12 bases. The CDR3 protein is CSAGLAGKETQYF. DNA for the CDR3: TGCAGTGCTGGACTAGCGGGGAAAGAGACCCAGTACTTC.